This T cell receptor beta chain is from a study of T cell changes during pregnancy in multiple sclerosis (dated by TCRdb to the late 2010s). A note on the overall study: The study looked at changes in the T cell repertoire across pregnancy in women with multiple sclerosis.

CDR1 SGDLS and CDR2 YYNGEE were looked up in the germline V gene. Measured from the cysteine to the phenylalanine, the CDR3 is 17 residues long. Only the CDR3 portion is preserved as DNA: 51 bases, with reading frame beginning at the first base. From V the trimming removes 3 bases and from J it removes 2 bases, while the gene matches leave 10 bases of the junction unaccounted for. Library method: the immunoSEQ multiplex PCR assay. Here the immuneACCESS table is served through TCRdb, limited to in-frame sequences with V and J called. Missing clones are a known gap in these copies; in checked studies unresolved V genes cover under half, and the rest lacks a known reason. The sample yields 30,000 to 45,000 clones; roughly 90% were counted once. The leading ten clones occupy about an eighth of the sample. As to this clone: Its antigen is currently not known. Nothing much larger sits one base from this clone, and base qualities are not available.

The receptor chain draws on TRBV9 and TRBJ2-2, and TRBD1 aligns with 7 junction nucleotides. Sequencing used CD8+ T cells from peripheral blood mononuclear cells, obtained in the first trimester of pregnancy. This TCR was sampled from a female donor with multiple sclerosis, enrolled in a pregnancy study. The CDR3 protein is CASSASTGTVNTGELFF. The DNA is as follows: TGTGCCAGCAGCGCATCAACCGGGACAGTAAACACCGGGGAGCTGTTTTTT.